These 25 T cell receptor beta chains were all obtained from the same sample, sequenced in a study of cytomegalovirus exposure and HLA in healthy donors. Amplification used 60 Vbeta primers and 13 Jbeta primers. The table came from immunoSEQ multiplex PCR; TCRdb's copy has only in-frame clones and leaves some out. The sample carries over 60,000 clones, 60% to 75% recorded once. The sequenced material came from PBMCs. These receptors were taken from a man aged 65 to 79 in good health and CMV-seronegative.

The chain uses TRBV6-5 and TRBJ2-3; D possibly corresponds to TRBD2 (5 bases). Per germline, CDR1 MNHEY and CDR2 SVGAGI. V was trimmed by 7 bases and J by 7 bases, leaving 21 bases between them. There are 15 residues in the CDR3. The CDR3 region has the DNA TGTGCCAGCAAGGCTGGATTAGCCGGGGTGAATACGCAGTATTTT. This sequence encodes CASKAGLAGVNTQYF.

J is TRBJ2-7 and V is TRBV15; D uncertain. V lost 2 bases and J 3 bases, leaving 11 bases between the germline ends. Germline-derived CDR1 and CDR2 are LNHNV and YYDKDF (reference sequence). CDR3 size: 14 residues. The CDR3 region has the DNA TGTGCCACCAGCAGAACAAACCAGTTCTACGAGCAGTACTTC. Protein sequence: CATSRTNQFYEQYF.

This chain links TRBV9 with TRBJ2-1; 9 nucleotides align to TRBD1. Germline V gene lookup returns CDR1 SGDLS and CDR2 YYNGEE. V shed 3 bases and J 9 bases; nucleotides not matched to a gene: 10. This CDR3 spans 15 amino acids. CDR3 in DNA: TGTGCCAGCAGCGGCCGGGACAGGGTGAGTGGTGAGCAGTTCTTC. Translating gives CASSGRDRVSGEQFF.

V is TRBV5-4 and J is TRBJ1-2; unclear D gene. The CDR3 totals 14 residues. The germline gives CDR1 SGHNT, CDR2 YYREEE (reference sequence). Trimming cost V 4 bases and J 0 bases, with 10 bases left between them. CDR3 in amino acids: CASSQPGANYGYTF. CDR3 in DNA: TGTGCCAGCAGCCAACCGGGAGCTAACTATGGCTACACCTTC.

The rearrangement links TRBV7-9 to TRBJ1-4; D ambiguous. V was shortened by 8 bases and J by 4 bases, with 11 bases between the two germline ends. Germline values: CDR1 SEHNR, CDR2 FQNEAQ (reference sequence). The CDR3 has 13 residues. CDR3 loop: CASHDWNNEKLFF. DNA of the CDR3: TGTGCCAGCCATGACTGGAATAATGAAAAACTGTTTTTT.

The chain employs TRBV11-2 and TRBJ2-3; TRBD1 matches at 7 bases. The CDR3 has 15 amino acids. Germline V gives CDR1 SGHAT, CDR2 FQNNGV. The V gene end was trimmed by 4 bases and the J gene end by 3 bases; junction bases not matched to a gene: 7. CDR3: CASSSGQERTDTQYF. The CDR3, as DNA: TGTGCCAGCAGCTCCGGACAGGAGAGGACAGATACGCAGTATTTT. The complete variable domain, with remaining parts taken from reference TRBV11-2 and TRBJ2-3, reads EAGVAQSPRYKIIEKRQSVAFWCNPISGHATLYWYQQILGQGPKLLIQFQNNGVVDDSQLPKDRFSAERLKGVDSTLKIQPAKLEDSAVYLCASSSGQERTDTQYFGPGTRLTVL.

The V and J genes are TRBV5-6 and TRBJ1-5; 9 bases line up with TRBD1. This CDR3 spans 14 amino acids. Germline CDR1 reads SGHDT; CDR2 reads YYEEEE. The trim removed 4 bases at V and 3 bases at J, leaving 2 bases unmatched. Here the CDR3 reads CASSTGGNNQPQHF. CDR3 nucleotides: TGTGCCAGCAGCACAGGGGGCAACAATCAGCCCCAGCATTTT.

Notes on this clone: This CDR3 is missing its conserved last phenylalanine or tryptophan, likely due to a read error. The chain combines TRBV7-2 with TRBJ1-2; TRBD1 is a possible D gene (5 bases). The germline V gene encodes CDR1 SGHTA and CDR2 FQGNSA. V was clipped by 4 bases and J by 8 bases, with 20 bases between them. The length of the CDR3 is 15 residues. The CDR3 bases are TGTGCCAGCAGCTCCACCCCGGGAGGATCAGGGGGCTACACCCTC. It specifies CASSSTPGGSGGYTL.

The chain combines TRBV9 with TRBJ1-1; TRBD1 might be the D (6 bases). Deletions cut 3 bases from V and 3 bases from J, with 12 bases between. CDR1 SGDLS and CDR2 YYNGEE come from the germline V gene. The CDR3 sequence is 14 residues long. CDR3 protein: CASSARQVDTEAFF. The CDR3 DNA is TGTGCCAGCAGCGCGCGACAGGTCGACACTGAAGCTTTCTTT.

The sample holds one count of this clone. The chain carries TRBV19 and TRBJ2-7; 8 bases agree with TRBD2. V dropped 2 bases and J dropped 6; count of bases not matched to a gene: 12. CDR1 LNHDA and CDR2 SQIVND come from the germline V gene (reference sequence). This CDR3 region has 16 residues. The CDR3 sequence: CASSISQRETGVEQYF. CDR3 DNA: TGTGCCAGTAGTATATCACAGCGGGAGACCGGCGTCGAGCAGTACTTC. Variable domain in full (rest from reference TRBV19 and TRBJ2-7): DGGITQSPKYLFRKEGQNVTLSCEQNLNHDAMYWYRQDPGQGLRLIYYSQIVNDFQKGDIAEGYSVSREKKESFPLTVTSAQKNPTAFYLCASSISQRETGVEQYFGPGTRLTVT.

This clone was recorded only once. The chain's CDR3 is CASSSAHSGTPSTDTQYF. The CDR3 nucleotides read TGTGCCAGCAGCTCAGCCCACTCCGGGACTCCCAGCACAGATACGCAGTATTTT. The chain employs TRBV7-8 and TRBJ2-3; tentative D call: TRBD2 (6 bases). The CDR3 runs to 18 residues. Trimming took off 4 bases at V and 0 bases at J, with 20 bases between the two ends. Germline CDR1 reads SGHVS; CDR2 reads FQNEAQ.

The genes are TRBV5-8 and TRBJ1-2; D perhaps matches TRBD1 (5 bases). The V gene lost 2 bases and the J gene lost 3 bases, with 11 bases spanning the gap. Germline V gives CDR1 SGHTS, CDR2 YDEGEE. The CDR3 spans 14 residues. The CDR3: CASSLLGAYYGYTF. The CDR3 region has the DNA TGTGCCAGCAGCTTACTTGGGGCTTACTATGGCTACACCTTC.

This clone was counted once. The V gene is TRBV7-9, the J gene TRBJ2-3, with D possibly TRBD1 on 6 matching bases. Trimming shortened V by 1 base and J by 7 bases, and 15 bases separated the two germline ends. This CDR3 has 15 residues. Looked up from germline, CDR1 is SEHNR and CDR2 is FQNEAQ (reference sequence). This chain's CDR3 is CASSLGQGIRNTQYF. CDR3 DNA: TGTGCCAGCAGCTTAGGTCAGGGGATTCGAAATACGCAGTATTTT. The full variable domain, completed using reference TRBV7-9 and TRBJ2-3, is DTGVSQNPRHKITKRGQNVTFRCDPISEHNRLYWYRQTLGQGPEFLTYFQNEAQLEKSRLLSDRFSAERPKGSFSTLEIQRTEQGDSAMYLCASSLGQGIRNTQYFGPGTRLTVL.

The V call is TRBV6-5, the J call TRBJ1-1; TRBD1 aligns across 8 bases. The CDR3 runs 15 residues. The junction had 3 bases not matched to a gene; V was cut back by 0 bases and J by 3 bases. Per the germline V gene, CDR1 is MNHEY and CDR2 is SVGAGI. The CDR3: CASSYSLQGDTEAFF. The CDR3 DNA reads TGTGCCAGCAGTTACTCACTACAGGGGGACACTGAAGCTTTCTTT.

This clone has a single count. The chain combines TRBV19 with TRBJ2-3; 7 bases match TRBD1. Losses at the gene ends were 8 bases for V and 2 bases for J; bases not matched to a gene: 13. Germline assignment: CDR1 LNHDA and CDR2 SQIVND (reference sequence). The CDR3 extends over 16 amino acids. CDR3 DNA: TGTGCCAGTGGTGGGGTGAGGGGACAGACCACAGATACGCAGTATTTT. Its protein is CASGGVRGQTTDTQYF. Combining the CDR3 with reference TRBV19 and TRBJ2-3 gives the whole variable domain DGGITQSPKYLFRKEGQNVTLSCEQNLNHDAMYWYRQDPGQGLRLIYYSQIVNDFQKGDIAEGYSVSREKKESFPLTVTSAQKNPTAFYLCASGGVRGQTTDTQYFGPGTRLTVL.

The rearrangement joins TRBV2 to TRBJ1-1; TRBD1 matches 8 bases. Per the germline V gene, CDR1 is SNHLY and CDR2 is FYNNEI. V was clipped by 3 bases and J by 1 base; unmatched bases: 1. This CDR3 has 14 amino acids. The CDR3 DNA reads as TGTGCCAGCAGTGACAGGGGGCCGAACACTGAAGCTTTCTTT. It codes for CASSDRGPNTEAFF.

This chain joins TRBV7-8 and TRBJ1-4; D not resolved. Between the trimmed V and J ends, which lost 6 bases and 4 bases, there was a span of 12 bases. CDR1 is SGHVS, CDR2 FQNEAQ, per germline. The CDR3 is made up of 14 amino acids. As DNA, the CDR3 is TGTGCCAGCAGTCATGACACATATAATGAAAAACTGTTTTTT. Translation gives CASSHDTYNEKLFF. Full variable domain (outside the CDR3, taken from reference TRBV7-8 and TRBJ1-4): GAGVSQSPRYKVAKRGQDVALRCDPISGHVSLFWYQQALGQGPEFLTYFQNEAQLDKSGLPSDRFFAERPEGSVSTLKIQRTQQEDSAVYLCASSHDTYNEKLFFGSGTQLSVL.

The rearrangement joins TRBV7-9 to TRBJ2-6, with a tentative D call TRBD2 (6 bases). Trimming shortened V by 5 bases and J by 0 bases, and 11 bases separated the two germline ends. Per the germline V gene, CDR1 is SEHNR and CDR2 is FQNEAQ (reference sequence). The CDR3 is 16 amino acids. This CDR3 reads CASSVSGVSGANVLTF. CDR3 nucleotide sequence: TGTGCCAGCAGCGTCTCGGGGGTCTCTGGGGCCAACGTCCTGACTTTC.

This sequence joins TRBV7-2 and TRBJ2-3, with TRBD2 identical over 7 bases. V shed 1 base, J shed 1 base, and the junction held 8 bases outside the gene matches. Germline-derived CDR1 and CDR2 are SGHTA and FQGNSA. The length of the CDR3 is 17 residues. CDR3 DNA: TGTGCCAGCAGCTTAGTGTGGGGCGGGGGTGGCACAGATACGCAGTATTTT. Residues: CASSLVWGGGGTDTQYF.

This sequence joins TRBV7-8 and TRBJ2-7; 10 bases align to TRBD2. The V and J ends lost 5 bases and 0 bases, in that order; junction bases with no gene match: 4. This CDR3 has 15 residues. Germline CDR1 is SGHVS and CDR2 is FQNEAQ. The CDR3 coding sequence is TGTGCCAGCAGCCCGCGGACTAGCGGCTCCTACGAGCAGTACTTC. Translated: CASSPRTSGSYEQYF.

The rearrangement uses TRBV18 and TRBJ2-1, with unresolved D. CDR1 KGHSH and CDR2 LQKENI come from the germline V gene. V gave up 0 bases and J gave up 6 bases, with 12 bases separating them. CDR3 length: 15 residues. The CDR3 DNA reads TGTGCCAGCTCACCACCGGCAGGCCTTTCCAATGAGCAGTTCTTC. Protein sequence: CASSPPAGLSNEQFF.

The chain uses TRBV5-4 and TRBJ2-1; D gene uncertain. Per germline, CDR1 SGHNT and CDR2 YYREEE (reference sequence). V lost 1 base, J lost 4 bases, and 15 bases lay in between. This CDR3 is built from 16 residues. The CDR3 sequence: CASSLSGLKLYNEQFF. CDR3 DNA: TGTGCCAGCAGCTTGTCGGGTTTAAAGTTATACAATGAGCAGTTCTTC.

V usage is TRBV19 and J usage is TRBJ1-5; D possibly corresponds to TRBD1 (5 bases). The CDR3 is 18 amino acids. Trimming removed 5 bases at V and 7 bases at J, with 27 bases between. Germline V gene sequence: CDR1 LNHDA, CDR2 SQIVND (reference sequence). The CDR3 reads CASSLRTGIGGVGQPQHF. CDR3 nucleotide sequence: TGTGCCAGTAGTCTCCGGACGGGGATTGGAGGGGTCGGGCAGCCCCAGCATTTT.

The rearrangement joins TRBV11-2 to TRBJ2-1, with 9 bases fitting TRBD2. The CDR3 covers 16 residues. Germline CDR1 reads SGHAT; CDR2 reads FQNNGV. V lost 5 bases, J lost 4 bases, and 9 bases stayed unmatched. In nucleotides, the CDR3 is TGTGCCAGCAGCATTTTAGCGGGAGCTGAGTACAATGAGCAGTTCTTC. Translating it yields CASSILAGAEYNEQFF.

The chain is built from TRBV7-9 and TRBJ2-7; 8 bases fit TRBD1. The CDR3 has 16 amino acids. V shed 5 bases, J shed 2 bases, and the junction held 11 bases outside the gene matches. In germline, CDR1 is SEHNR, CDR2 FQNEAQ (reference sequence). CDR3 sequence (DNA): TGTGCCAGCAGCCTAGGACGAGGGACAGGAACCTACGAGCAGTACTTC. Protein: CASSLGRGTGTYEQYF. Using reference TRBV7-9 and TRBJ2-7 for the parts outside the CDR3, the full variable domain is DTGVSQNPRHKITKRGQNVTFRCDPISEHNRLYWYRQTLGQGPEFLTYFQNEAQLEKSRLLSDRFSAERPKGSFSTLEIQRTEQGDSAMYLCASSLGRGTGTYEQYFGPGTRLTVT.